This paragraph reports one T cell receptor beta chain. The antigen remains undetermined. An end of the junction does not agree with germline; a read error may underlie this. This sample is drawn from a study of shared clonotypes between healthy human individuals. Study information: Used for every donor were three CD4 naive, three CD4 memory, two CD8 naive and one CD8 memory plate.

Study-wide points: Non-shared clonotypes had lower generation probabilities than clonotypes shared by all four sorted-subset donors. The naive CD4 repertoires of a handful of donors were compared, and about 5% of clonotypes were shared.

Deep level was the assay's run setting. Generated by immunoSEQ multiplex PCR, the TCRdb table keeps only in-frame clones and is missing some. In the table there are over a million clones, roughly 97% of which are singletons. The TCR sequence derives from a man aged 25-40 years in good health. The sequenced material came from naive CD4+ T cells sorted from blood. Subset of the sample: CD45RA+ positively selected.

This CDR3 reads CASSLADRSYNEQFF. The CDR3, as DNA: TGTGCTAGCAGCTTAGCGGACCGGTCCTACAATGAGCAGTTCTTC. The rearrangement uses TRBV7-7 and TRBJ2-1; perhaps TRBD2 as D (6 bases). The CDR3 covers 15 residues. Germline-derived CDR1 and CDR2 are SSHAT and FNYEAQ (reference sequence).